These T cell receptor beta chains were read from a single sample in a study of CD8+ T cells in alopecia areata. Clones were read by immunoSEQ multiplex PCR, and TCRdb kept only the in-frame ones, dropping some. Among approximately 24,000 clones, approximately 52% were seen once, and the ten largest hold roughly a third. Sequenced material: NKG2D-high CD8+ T cells sorted from blood. Receptors originate from a human donor with alopecia areata. The CDR3 runs from the conserved cysteine through the conserved F or W. A D gene is named only where the DNA matches it firmly. Clone size appears in some rows only: once, few, many, or a class for an expanded clone.

D gene,CDR3 length,J gene,V gene,clone size,CDR3 protein
-,12,TRBJ2-7,TRBV2,-,CASSEAQTEQYF
-,15,TRBJ2-5,TRBV28,-,CASSFPRDGGETQYF
TRBD1,14,TRBJ2-7,TRBV15,-,CATSPGTGGYEQYF
-,15,TRBJ1-1,TRBV23-1,many,CASTHPPSLNTEAFF
TRBD2,15,TRBJ2-7,TRBV27,few,CASSYRWGGSYEQYF
TRBD1,14,TRBJ2-3,TRBV6-6,once,CASSVDRGGDTQYF
-,14,TRBJ1-4,TRBV19,-,CASTRRFGDEKLFF
-,11,TRBJ2-5,TRBV5-6,once,CASSLSETQYF
-,17,TRBJ2-4,TRBV5-6,-,CASSGTPTGPRENIQYF
-,15,TRBJ2-7,TRBV19,few,CASSKVASPSYEQYF
TRBD1,18,TRBJ2-3,TRBV29-1,-,CSVEGSGQASGSTDTQYF
-,12,TRBJ1-2,TRBV28,few,CASRPDGTGYTF
-,12,TRBJ2-7,TRBV28,few,CASSLFDLEQYF
TRBD1,15,TRBJ2-7,TRBV6-5,-,CASSYGTGYGYEQYF
TRBD2,16,TRBJ2-7,TRBV10-2,few,CASSESSSGASYEQYF
-,14,TRBJ2-7,TRBV5-1,-,CASSLAVSAHEQYF
-,15,TRBJ2-6,TRBV27,few,CASSSLGRGANVLTF
-,18,TRBJ2-7,TRBV7-8,few,CASSLDHFSVRTSYEQYF
-,16,TRBJ2-1,TRBV7-7,few,CASSLTYGTTYNEQFF
-,15,TRBJ2-3,TRBV7-8,-,CASSLRRLWTDTQYF
-,13,TRBJ1-2,TRBV23-1,-,CASLYRVNYGYTF
TRBD2,18,TRBJ2-3,TRBV7-8,-,CASSLEVAGVKGTDTQYF
TRBD2,16,TRBJ2-2,TRBV4-1,few,CASSQEVAGVTGELFF